This TCR beta chain was profiled in a study of blood T cell repertoires in COVID-19. Trimming removed 3 bases at V and 9 bases at J, with 12 bases between. The CDR3 is 13 residues long. The repertoire was sequenced with immunoSEQ multiplex PCR; TCRdb's copy has only in-frame clones and lacks some. The table records hundreds of thousands of clones, more than 75% of them present only once. The TCR sequence derives from a woman aged 55-69 years who had recovered from COVID-19. The chain links TRBV12-3 or TRBV12-4 to TRBJ1-5; no definite D call. Sequencing was done on a sample of peripheral blood. CDR3 nucleotide sequence: TGTGCCAGCAGTTTTTCTTCTGGCGGGCCCCAGCATTTT. The encoded protein is CASSFSSGGPQHF.